The 16 T cell receptor beta chains presented below share a single source sample, sequenced in a study of shared clonotypes between healthy human individuals. Clones were sequenced by immunoSEQ multiplex PCR, and TCRdb holds only the in-frame ones, with some missing. The table has about 2 million clones, approximately 95% seen once. Sequenced input: naive CD4+ T cells sorted from blood. Subset in this sample: CD45RA+ positively selected. These TCRs come from a man aged 18 to 29 in good health.

The J gene is TRBJ1-3, the V gene TRBV9; 9 bases are shared with TRBD1. V was pared by 4 bases and J by 2 bases, with 4 bases of the junction left unmatched. Germline V lookup: CDR1 SGDLS, CDR2 YYNGEE. The CDR3 covers 15 residues. The CDR3 bases are TGTGCCAGCAGCAACCGACAGGGGGCTGGAAACACCATATATTTT. Amino acids: CASSNRQGAGNTIYF.

Details on this clone: Being one base from a much bigger clone, this may be a read error. Other DNA sequences from this sample encode an identical CDR3 as well. The rearrangement links TRBV30 to TRBJ1-1; D gene unclear. This CDR3 is 12 amino acids long. Germline CDR1 is GTSNPN and CDR2 is SVGIG (reference sequence). The CDR3 bases are TGTGCCTGGCTCTTTGGGCACACTGAGGCTTTCTTT. Translated, it gives CAWLFGHTEAFF.

About this clone itself: Other DNA sequences in this specimen translate into the identical CDR3. J is TRBJ2-5 and V is TRBV5-1; D may be TRBD1 or TRBD2 (5 bases each). With 0 bases removed from V and 3 bases from J, the gap between germline ends came to 6 bases. Per germline, CDR1 SGHRS and CDR2 YFSETQ. This CDR3 is built from 13 residues. In nucleotides, the CDR3 is TGCGCCAGCAGCTTGGTGGGGGAAGAGACCCAGTACTTC. Translated: CASSLVGEETQYF. Together with reference TRBV5-1 and TRBJ2-5, the CDR3 gives the full variable domain: KAGVTQTPRYLIKTRGQQVTLSCSPISGHRSVSWYQQTPGQGLQFLFEYFSETQRNKGNFPGRFSGRQFSNSRSEMNVSTLELGDSALYLCASSLVGEETQYFGPGTRLLVL.

V and J are TRBV29-1 and TRBJ2-3, with D perhaps TRBD1 (6 bases). V lost 1 base and J 4 bases, leaving 15 bases between the germline ends. The germline CDR1 and CDR2 sequences are SQVTM and ANQGSEA. CDR3 length: 15 amino acids. The CDR3 nucleotides read TGCAGCGTTGAAGGCCACAGGGAGCGTCCAGATACGCAGTATTTT. Translated, it gives CSVEGHRERPDTQYF.

The chain combines TRBV7-9 with TRBJ1-3; D is ambiguous. Germline assignment: CDR1 SEHNR and CDR2 FQNEAQ (reference sequence). The CDR3 is made up of 16 amino acids. Trimming removed 5 bases from V and 0 bases from J, with 14 bases in between. CDR3 nucleotides: TGTGCCAGCAGCCCGGACCGTGCTCCCTCTGGAAACACCATATATTTT. Translated, it gives CASSPDRAPSGNTIYF.

This clone was seen a few times. The gene calls are TRBV6-6 and TRBJ1-2; no clear D. The CDR3 is made up of 14 amino acids. Germline CDR1 is MNHNY and CDR2 is SVGAGI (reference sequence). Trimming cost V 5 bases and J 1 base, with 11 bases left between them. CDR3 sequence reads: CASSRVGDNYGYTF. CDR3 nucleotide sequence: TGTGCCAGCAGTCGCGTCGGGGATAACTATGGCTACACCTTC.

The rearrangement joins TRBV11-2 to TRBJ2-3; 10 bases are shared with TRBD1. Per germline, CDR1 SGHAT and CDR2 FQNNGV. This CDR3 is built from 15 residues. Germline trimming cut 3 bases from V and 1 base from J; bases unmatched to any gene: 1. The CDR3 here is CASSFGTGGTDTQYF. The CDR3 DNA reads as TGTGCCAGCAGCTTCGGGACAGGGGGCACAGATACGCAGTATTTT. Complete variable domain (other parts from reference TRBV11-2 and TRBJ2-3): EAGVAQSPRYKIIEKRQSVAFWCNPISGHATLYWYQQILGQGPKLLIQFQNNGVVDDSQLPKDRFSAERLKGVDSTLKIQPAKLEDSAVYLCASSFGTGGTDTQYFGPGTRLTVL.

The rearrangement uses TRBV5-1 and TRBJ2-1; D is possibly TRBD1 (6 bases). This CDR3 comprises 17 residues. Between the trimmed V and J ends, which lost 6 bases and 5 bases, there was a span of 24 bases. Germline CDR1 SGHRS, CDR2 YFSETQ. The CDR3 here is CASMQRGNRDTHNEQFF. DNA of the CDR3: TGCGCCAGCATGCAAAGGGGGAACCGGGACACTCACAATGAGCAGTTCTTC.

The chain couples TRBV2 to TRBJ1-2; D call uncertain. Between the trimmed V and J ends, which lost 1 base and 8 bases, there was a span of 14 bases. CDR3 size: 14 residues. Looked up from germline, CDR1 is SNHLY and CDR2 is FYNNEI. CDR3 region: CASSEGNPRGGYTF. CDR3 nucleotide sequence: TGTGCCAGCAGTGAAGGGAACCCCCGAGGAGGCTACACCTTC.

This chain joins TRBV15 and TRBJ2-7; D not certain. CDR1 LNHNV and CDR2 YYDKDF come from the germline V gene (reference sequence). There are 11 residues in the CDR3. Trimming removed 4 bases from V and 4 bases from J, with 5 bases in between. Here the CDR3 reads CATSNRYEQYF. As DNA, the CDR3 is TGTGCCACCAGCAACCGTTACGAGCAGTACTTC.

A word on this clone: The sample has other DNA sequences that encode this CDR3 too. The chain has TRBV9 and TRBJ1-6; D remains unclear. V was shortened by 0 bases and J by 4 bases, with 5 bases between the two germline ends. CDR1 is SGDLS, CDR2 YYNGEE, per germline. The length of the CDR3 is 14 residues. CDR3 sequence: CASSVGSYNSPLHF. The CDR3 nucleotides read TGTGCCAGCAGCGTAGGCTCGTATAATTCACCCCTCCACTTT.

The V and J genes are TRBV28 and TRBJ2-7, with 9 bases fitting TRBD1. From germline, CDR1 is MDHEN and CDR2 SYDVKM. The CDR3 is 15 amino acids. V was clipped by 8 bases and J by 2 bases; unmatched bases: 10. The chain's CDR3 is CASSFRDRVAYEQYF. Written as DNA, the CDR3 is TGTGCCAGCTCCTTCCGGGACAGGGTTGCCTACGAGCAGTACTTC.

This clone was recorded once. The CDR3 DNA reads TGTGCCAGCAGCTTGGGGCCTTCCGTATATGATGAGCAGTTCTTC. It yields the protein CASSLGPSVYDEQFF. V gene TRBV5-4 combines with J gene TRBJ2-1; no clear D gene. Trimming removed 0 bases from V and 8 bases from J, with 15 bases in between. The germline gives CDR1 SGHNT, CDR2 YYREEE (reference sequence). The CDR3 extends over 15 amino acids.

The chain carries TRBV10-3 and TRBJ1-4; maybe TRBD1 (5 bases). Germline CDR1 ENHRY, CDR2 SYGVKD. The CDR3 loop spans 14 amino acids. V was pared by 4 bases and J by 5 bases, with 11 bases between. CDR3 nucleotide sequence: TGTGCCATCAGTGCTGCAGGGTCAAATGAAAAACTGTTTTTT. This encodes CAISAAGSNEKLFF.

This clone was seen a single time. The chain is built from TRBV7-3 and TRBJ2-2; D remains unclear. V was shortened by 5 bases and J by 0 bases, with 7 bases between the two germline ends. The CDR3 consists of 14 residues. Germline CDR1 reads SGHTA; CDR2 reads FQGTGA. CDR3 sequence: CASSANSNTGELFF. In DNA, the CDR3 is TGTGCCAGCAGCGCCAACTCGAACACCGGGGAGCTGTTTTTT.

The chain is built from TRBV5-6 and TRBJ1-3; D is perhaps TRBD1 (5 bases). Germline loops: CDR1 SGHDT, CDR2 YYEEEE. Trimming removed 1 base at V and 7 bases at J, with 15 bases between. The CDR3 is 15 residues long. Here the CDR3 reads CASSLWRGRWNTIYF. The CDR3, as DNA: TGTGCCAGCAGCTTGTGGAGGGGACGGTGGAACACCATATATTTT.